This TCR beta chain appears in the sequencing data of a study of T cells after yellow fever vaccination. TCRdb used MiXCR to reprocess the 5' RACE reads, holding one entry per CDR3 protein. The sample records under 600,000 distinct CDR3 sequences, 20% to 25% being singletons. Only a few counts were recorded for this clonotype. V shed 4 bases and J shed 2 bases, with 12 bases lying between them. From germline, CDR1 is LGHNA and CDR2 YSLEER. This CDR3 is 16 amino acids long. The V call is TRBV4-3, the J call TRBJ2-6; D might be TRBD1 (6 bases). The sequence was collected from a man between 18 and 29 years old who received the YFV17D yellow fever vaccine. Material: PBMCs, obtained approximately 20 days after the first yellow fever vaccination. CDR3 sequence (DNA): TGCGCCAGCAGCCCCGGGACACTAGCTGGGGCCAACGTCCTGACTTTC. Its protein product is CASSPGTLAGANVLTF.